These T cell receptor beta chains were read from a single sample in a study of cytomegalovirus exposure and HLA in healthy donors. Clones were sequenced by immunoSEQ multiplex PCR, and TCRdb holds only the in-frame ones, with some missing. The data contain approximately 120,000 clones, roughly 90% of them singletons. Sequencing was carried out using PBMCs. These receptors all come from a woman aged 18-30 years in good health and CMV-seronegative. CDR3s include the opening cysteine and the closing phenylalanine or tryptophan. D genes are given only for firm matches. Clone size is not always given. Where it is, it says once, few, many or a class for expanded clones.

TRBV15	.	.	TRBJ1-4	CATSRVQSEKLFF	TGTGCCACCAGCAGAGTCCAGTCTGAAAAACTGTTTTTT
TRBV18	few	.	TRBJ1-1	CASSPLTGYEAFF	TGTGCCAGCTCACCACTCACAGGGTACGAAGCTTTCTTT
TRBV7-4	.	TRBD2	TRBJ2-7	CASTLAGLASHEQYF	TGTGCCAGCACTCTAGCGGGACTAGCGTCCCACGAGCAGTACTTC
TRBV16	.	TRBD2	TRBJ2-7	CASSPRLAGAYEQYF	TGTGCCAGCAGCCCCCGACTAGCGGGGGCCTACGAGCAGTACTTC
TRBV6-6	.	TRBD1	TRBJ2-4	CASSYYATGGGNIQYF	TGTGCCAGCAGTTACTACGCGACAGGGGGGGGAAACATTCAGTACTTC
TRBV28	.	TRBD1	TRBJ1-2	CASSGPGQGLYGYTF	TGTGCCAGCAGCGGACCGGGACAGGGACTCTATGGCTACACCTTC
TRBV5-1	.	.	TRBJ2-5	CASSPGWGGETQYF	TGCGCCAGCAGCCCAGGGTGGGGCGGAGAGACCCAGTACTTC
TRBV6-5	.	TRBD2	TRBJ2-1	CASSSGGGYNEQFF	TGTGCCAGCAGCTCAGGCGGGGGCTACAATGAGCAGTTCTTC
TRBV5-1	.	TRBD1	TRBJ2-2	CASSFGGTGNTGELFF	TGCGCCAGCAGCTTTGGGGGGACAGGGAACACCGGGGAGCTGTTTTTT
TRBV28	.	.	TRBJ2-5	CASSTQGSGETQYF	TGTGCCAGCAGCACCCAGGGGAGTGGGGAGACCCAGTACTTC
TRBV27	.	.	TRBJ2-7	CASSLSQGPFNEQYF	TGTGCCAGCAGTTTATCCCAGGGTCCTTTCAACGAGCAGTACTTC
TRBV27	.	TRBD1	TRBJ2-3	CASTRTGATDTQYF	TGTGCCAGCACCAGAACAGGGGCGACAGATACGCAGTATTTT
TRBV2	.	.	TRBJ2-2	CASILVGGELFF	TGTGCCAGCATTTTAGTCGGCGGGGAGCTGTTTTTT
TRBV2	.	.	TRBJ2-6	CASEHNVLTF	TGTGCCAGCGAACACAACGTCCTGACTTTC
TRBV10-3	.	TRBD1	TRBJ1-1	CAISLQGAHTEAFF	TGTGCCATCAGTTTACAGGGGGCGCACACTGAAGCTTTCTTT
TRBV9	.	TRBD2	TRBJ2-3	CASSIEAGVTDTQYF	TGTGCCAGCAGCATAGAAGCGGGGGTAACAGATACGCAGTATTTT
TRBV6-5	.	.	TRBJ2-2	CASSYSGSGNTGELFF	TGTGCCAGCAGTTACTCTGGTAGCGGCAACACCGGGGAGCTGTTTTTT
TRBV6-5	.	TRBD2	TRBJ2-5	CASSPAGGTEETQYF	TGTGCCAGCAGCCCAGCGGGAGGGACCGAAGAGACCCAGTACTTC
TRBV2	.	.	TRBJ2-7	CASTASYEQYF	TGTGCCAGCACGGCTAGCTACGAGCAGTACTTC
TRBV7-6	.	.	TRBJ2-2	CASRWSSNTGELFF	TGTGCCAGCAGATGGTCTAGTAACACCGGGGAGCTGTTTTTT
TRBV6-5	.	TRBD1	TRBJ1-2	CASSLDRVNYGYTF	TGTGCCAGCAGTTTGGACAGGGTTAACTATGGCTACACCTTC
TRBV28	.	TRBD1	TRBJ2-5	CASSLSGQGKETQYF	TGTGCCAGCAGTTTATCGGGACAGGGAAAAGAGACCCAGTACTTC
TRBV5-1	.	.	TRBJ2-7	CASSLAGEVGYEQYF	TGCGCCAGCAGCTTGGCCGGGGAGGTGGGTTACGAGCAGTACTTC
TRBV2	.	TRBD2	TRBJ2-3	CASSGLAGGGPDTQYF	TGTGCCAGCAGTGGACTAGCGGGAGGGGGTCCAGATACGCAGTATTTT
TRBV19	once	.	TRBJ1-5	CASNPAGGGIYQPQHF	TGTGCCAGTAACCCCGCCGGGGGGGGGATTTATCAGCCCCAGCATTTT
TRBV30	.	TRBD1	TRBJ2-2	CAWSGTGIGELFF	TGTGCCTGGAGTGGGACAGGGATTGGGGAGCTGTTTTTT
TRBV5-1	.	.	TRBJ2-7	CASRGGVGGGSRSYEQYF	TGCGCCAGCAGAGGGGGAGTCGGCGGCGGGAGCCGATCCTACGAGCAGTACTTC
TRBV19	.	TRBD2	TRBJ2-5	CASSMSGRAPQETQYF	TGTGCCAGTAGTATGTCCGGGAGGGCCCCCCAAGAGACCCAGTACTTC
TRBV18	few	TRBD1	TRBJ2-5	CASSPSGGAETQYF	TGTGCCAGCTCACCTTCAGGGGGCGCGGAGACCCAGTACTTC
TRBV18	.	.	TRBJ2-2	CASSMQGNTGELFF	TGTGCCAGCTCAATGCAGGGAAACACCGGGGAGCTGTTTTTT
TRBV27	.	.	TRBJ2-6	CASSSGANVLTF	TGTGCCAGCAGTTCAGGGGCCAACGTCCTGACTTTC
TRBV5-1	.	.	TRBJ1-2	CASSPRPAGESYTF	TGCGCCAGCAGCCCCAGACCGGCAGGCGAAAGCTACACCTTC
TRBV7-8	few	.	TRBJ1-6	CASSFGFPGDGSPLHF	TGTGCCAGCAGCTTTGGGTTTCCGGGGGACGGTTCACCCCTCCACTTT
TRBV27	.	.	TRBJ1-6	CASSLRRGSSYNSPLHF	TGTGCCAGCAGTTTACGGCGGGGAAGCTCCTATAATTCACCCCTCCACTTT
TRBV7-9	once	.	TRBJ2-7	CASSLFPGIYEQYF	TGTGCCAGCAGCTTGTTTCCGGGGATCTACGAGCAGTACTTC
TRBV6-1	.	TRBD1	TRBJ2-7	CASSENRGRGSYEQYF	TGTGCCAGCAGTGAGAACAGGGGGCGCGGGTCTTACGAGCAGTACTTC
TRBV15	.	.	TRBJ2-1	CATSSLPGASEQFF	TGTGCCACCAGCAGCCTACCTGGTGCGTCCGAGCAGTTCTTC
TRBV4-3	.	.	TRBJ2-7	CASSQDFVLPSYEQYF	TGCGCCAGCAGCCAAGATTTTGTACTACCCTCCTACGAGCAGTACTTC
TRBV6-4	once	.	TRBJ2-6	CASSDSHYVLTF	TGTGCCAGCAGTGACTCTCACTACGTCCTGACTTTC
TRBV7-8	few	TRBD1	TRBJ1-4	CASSIGQGNEKLFF	TGTGCCAGCAGCATAGGACAGGGCAATGAAAAACTGTTTTTT
TRBV7-2	.	TRBD1	TRBJ1-1	CASSSGTGLLNTEAFF	TGTGCCAGCAGCTCCGGGACAGGCCTTTTGAACACTGAAGCTTTCTTT
TRBV7-9	.	.	TRBJ1-1	CASSPSWADTEAFF	TGTGCCAGCAGCCCCAGTTGGGCCGACACTGAAGCTTTCTTT
TRBV28	.	.	TRBJ1-6	CASSFGGSYNSPLHF	TGTGCCAGCAGTTTCGGAGGGTCCTATAATTCACCCCTCCACTTT
TRBV10-3	.	.	TRBJ1-1	CATAVGTEAFF	TGTGCCACCGCAGTTGGCACTGAAGCTTTCTTT
TRBV28	once	.	TRBJ2-7	CGCGEVGEQYF	TGTGGCTGCGGGGAGGTGGGCGAGCAGTACTTC
TRBV19	.	.	TRBJ2-1	CASSILPGSSTHNEQFF	TGTGCCAGTAGTATCCTCCCCGGGTCCTCCACCCACAATGAGCAGTTCTTC
TRBV9	.	TRBD2	TRBJ2-3	CASSARSGDRTDTQYF	TGTGCCAGCAGCGCCCGTAGCGGGGACCGCACAGATACGCAGTATTTT
TRBV7-8	.	.	TRBJ2-1	CASSPAGAGRNYNEQFF	TGTGCCAGCAGCCCAGCCGGAGCGGGCCGAAACTACAATGAGCAGTTCTTC
TRBV28	.	.	TRBJ2-1	CASSLAGLNEQFF	TGTGCCAGCAGTTTGGCGGGGCTCAATGAGCAGTTCTTC
TRBV2	.	.	TRBJ2-4	CASSERQGRKNIQYF	TGTGCCAGCAGTGAGCGGCAGGGGCGGAAAAACATTCAGTACTTC
TRBV7-9	.	.	TRBJ2-2	CASSSRLKNTGELFF	TGTGCCAGCAGCTCCAGACTAAAGAACACCGGGGAGCTGTTTTTT
TRBV5-1	.	.	TRBJ1-2	CASSPAAGAGYGYTF	TGCGCCAGCAGCCCAGCGGCGGGGGCAGGCTATGGCTACACCTTC
TRBV15	.	TRBD1	TRBJ2-7	CATSIGGQGAREQYF	TGTGCCACCAGTATTGGGGGACAGGGGGCGCGTGAGCAGTACTTC
TRBV5-1	.	.	TRBJ1-3	CASSAGSSGNTIYF	TGCGCCAGCAGCGCGGGGTCCTCTGGAAACACCATATATTTT
TRBV19	.	.	TRBJ1-2	CAGIMLQVIYGYTF	TGTGCCGGCATAATGCTACAGGTCATCTATGGCTACACCTTC